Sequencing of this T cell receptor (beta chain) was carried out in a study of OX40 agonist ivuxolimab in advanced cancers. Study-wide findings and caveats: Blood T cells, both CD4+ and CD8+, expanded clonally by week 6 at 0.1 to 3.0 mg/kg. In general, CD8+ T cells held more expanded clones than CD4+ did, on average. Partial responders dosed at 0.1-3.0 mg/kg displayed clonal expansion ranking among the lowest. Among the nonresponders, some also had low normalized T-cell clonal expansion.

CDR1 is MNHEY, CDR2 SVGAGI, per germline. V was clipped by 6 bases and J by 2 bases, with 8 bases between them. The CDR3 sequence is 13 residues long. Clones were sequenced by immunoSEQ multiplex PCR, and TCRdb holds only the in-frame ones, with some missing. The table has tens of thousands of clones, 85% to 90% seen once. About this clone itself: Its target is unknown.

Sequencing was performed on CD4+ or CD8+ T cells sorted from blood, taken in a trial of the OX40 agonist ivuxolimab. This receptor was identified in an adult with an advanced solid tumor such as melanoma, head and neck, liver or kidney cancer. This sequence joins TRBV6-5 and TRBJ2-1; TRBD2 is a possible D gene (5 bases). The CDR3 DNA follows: TGTGCCAGCAGAGCGGAAACCTACAATGAGCAGTTCTTC. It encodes CASRAETYNEQFF.